This T cell receptor (beta chain) came from a study of cytomegalovirus exposure and HLA in healthy donors. Study results and caveats: When analyzed later, a missense DCLRE1C variant was found to be linked to TCR beta V- and J-gene trimming.

Trimming took 3 bases from V and 0 from J, leaving 15 bases between them. CDR1 and CDR2 (germline): SGHNT, YENEEA. This CDR3 comprises 17 residues. Points on this clone: Its antigen is not known.

Primers included in the PCR were 60 Vbeta and 13 Jbeta primers. TCRdb keeps only in-frame clones here, not all; method: immunoSEQ multiplex PCR. This sample's table reports approximately 120,000 clones. Sequences were obtained from PBMCs. This TCR was sampled from a man between 25 and 39 years old in good health and CMV-seronegative. The chain joins TRBV11-3 to TRBJ2-1; TRBD1 is a possible D gene (5 bases). This CDR3 is CASSLSQGLSSYNEQFF. The CDR3 DNA reads as TGTGCCAGCAGCTTGTCTCAGGGTCTGAGCTCCTACAATGAGCAGTTCTTC.